This record concerns one TCR beta chain sequence. The sample comes from a study of blood T cells in healthy people across ages. Alongside a J-beta primer mix, a sample-barcoded 5' primer served in a second PCR lasting about 7 to 11 cycles. A single record per CDR3 protein comes from TCRdb applying MiXCR to the 5' RACE reads. Altogether about 580,000 distinct CDR3 sequences are present, less than 60% being singletons, with the ten largest covering approximately 25%. V was trimmed by 3 bases and J by 4 bases, leaving 10 bases between them. Germline CDR1 is SGHTA and CDR2 is FQGNSA. The length of the CDR3 is 13 residues.

Sequences were obtained from blood. The receptor was isolated from a man aged 80 or over in good health. The V call is TRBV7-2, the J call TRBJ2-7, with D perhaps matching TRBD1 (5 bases). In DNA, the CDR3 is TGTGCCAGCAGCTTTGGCAGGGTATACGAGCAGTACTTC. Amino acid sequence: CASSFGRVYEQYF.